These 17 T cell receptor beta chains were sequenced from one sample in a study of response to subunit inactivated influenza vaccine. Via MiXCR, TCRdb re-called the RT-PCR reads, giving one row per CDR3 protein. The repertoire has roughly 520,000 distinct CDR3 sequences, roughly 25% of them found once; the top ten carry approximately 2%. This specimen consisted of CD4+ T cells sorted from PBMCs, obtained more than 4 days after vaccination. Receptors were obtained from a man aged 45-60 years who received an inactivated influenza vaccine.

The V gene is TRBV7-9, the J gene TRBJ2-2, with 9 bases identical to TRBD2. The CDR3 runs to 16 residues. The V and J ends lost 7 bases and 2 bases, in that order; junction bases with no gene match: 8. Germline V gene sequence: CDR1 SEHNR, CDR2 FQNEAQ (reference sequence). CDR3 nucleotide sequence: TGTGCCAGCATCCGTAGCGGGGGACTTAACACCGGGGAGCTGTTTTTT. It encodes CASIRSGGLNTGELFF.

Here the CDR3 reads CSAREPSGRAPDTQYF. The CDR3 DNA reads as TGCAGTGCTAGAGAACCTAGCGGGAGGGCCCCAGATACGCAGTATTTT. This chain connects TRBV20-1 to TRBJ2-3; 12 nucleotides line up with TRBD2. This CDR3 has 16 amino acids. Germline CDR1 reads DFQATT; CDR2 reads SNEGSKA (reference sequence). V lost 0 bases, J lost 4 bases, and 5 bases stayed unmatched.

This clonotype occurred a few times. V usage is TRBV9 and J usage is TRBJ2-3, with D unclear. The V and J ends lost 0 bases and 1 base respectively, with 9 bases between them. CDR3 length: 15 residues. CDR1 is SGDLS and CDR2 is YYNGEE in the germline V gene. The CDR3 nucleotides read TGTGCCAGCAGCGTAGACGGGCAGGGCACAGATACGCAGTATTTT. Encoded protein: CASSVDGQGTDTQYF.

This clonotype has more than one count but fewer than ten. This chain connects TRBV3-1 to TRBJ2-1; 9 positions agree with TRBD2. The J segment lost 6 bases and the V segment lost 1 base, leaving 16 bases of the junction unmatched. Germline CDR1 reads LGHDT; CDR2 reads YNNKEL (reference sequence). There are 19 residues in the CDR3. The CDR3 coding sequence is TGTGCCAGCAGCCAAGCCATCCTCAAGCTCGGACTAGCGTCCAATGAGCAGTTCTTC. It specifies CASSQAILKLGLASNEQFF.

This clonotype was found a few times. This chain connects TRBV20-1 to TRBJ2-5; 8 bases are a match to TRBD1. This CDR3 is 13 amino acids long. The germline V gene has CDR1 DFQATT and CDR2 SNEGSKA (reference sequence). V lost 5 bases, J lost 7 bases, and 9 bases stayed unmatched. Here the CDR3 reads CSALGDRGGTQYF. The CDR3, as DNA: TGCAGTGCTCTGGGCGACAGGGGAGGGACCCAGTACTTC.

CDR3 region: CASSGGESTDTQYF. DNA of the CDR3: TGTGCCAGCAGCGGAGGGGAGTCCACAGATACGCAGTATTTT. The V gene is TRBV7-3, the J gene TRBJ2-3, with D perhaps TRBD2 (6 bases). Between the trimmed V and J ends, which lost 5 bases and 2 bases, there was a span of 11 bases. Germline V gene lookup returns CDR1 SGHTA and CDR2 FQGTGA. CDR3 size: 14 residues.

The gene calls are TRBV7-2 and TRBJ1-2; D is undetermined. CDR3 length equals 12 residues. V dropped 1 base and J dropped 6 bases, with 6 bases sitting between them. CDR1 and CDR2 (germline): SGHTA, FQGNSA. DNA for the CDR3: TGTGCCAGCAGCTTAGGAATCGATGGCTACACCTTC. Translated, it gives CASSLGIDGYTF.

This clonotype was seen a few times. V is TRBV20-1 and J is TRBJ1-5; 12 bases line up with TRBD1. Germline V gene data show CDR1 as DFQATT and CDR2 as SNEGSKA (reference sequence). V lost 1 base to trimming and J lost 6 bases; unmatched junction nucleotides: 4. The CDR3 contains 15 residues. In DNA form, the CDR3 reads TGCAGTGCTAGAGTTAGGGACAGGGGGCGTCAGCCCCAGCATTTT. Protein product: CSARVRDRGRQPQHF.

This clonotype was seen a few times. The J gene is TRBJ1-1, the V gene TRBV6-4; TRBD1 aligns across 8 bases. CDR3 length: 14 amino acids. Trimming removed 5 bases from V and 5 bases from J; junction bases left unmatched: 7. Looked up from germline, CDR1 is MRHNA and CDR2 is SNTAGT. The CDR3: CASSQDRASTEAFF. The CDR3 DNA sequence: TGTGCCAGCAGTCAGGACAGGGCTAGTACTGAAGCTTTCTTT.

The CDR3 spells CASSPSGRGRNIQYF. The CDR3 region has the DNA TGTGCCAGCTCACCATCTGGGAGAGGTCGAAACATTCAGTACTTC. This chain connects TRBV18 to TRBJ2-4; TRBD2 is a possible D gene (5 bases). The CDR3 contains 15 residues. The germline V gene encodes CDR1 KGHSH and CDR2 LQKENI. V was pared by 2 bases and J by 6 bases, with 14 bases between.

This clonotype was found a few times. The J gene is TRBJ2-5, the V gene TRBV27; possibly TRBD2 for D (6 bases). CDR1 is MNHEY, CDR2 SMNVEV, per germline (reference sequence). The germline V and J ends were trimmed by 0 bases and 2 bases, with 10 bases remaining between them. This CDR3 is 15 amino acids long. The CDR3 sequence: CASSLSGREQETQYF. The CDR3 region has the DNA TGTGCCAGCAGTTTATCAGGGCGGGAACAAGAGACCCAGTACTTC.

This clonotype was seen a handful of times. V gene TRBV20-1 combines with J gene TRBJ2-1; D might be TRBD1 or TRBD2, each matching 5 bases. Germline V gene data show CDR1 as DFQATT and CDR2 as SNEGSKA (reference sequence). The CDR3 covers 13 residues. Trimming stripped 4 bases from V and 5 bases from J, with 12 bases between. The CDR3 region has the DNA TGCAGTGCTATACCCGGGACGGACAATGAGCAGTTCTTC. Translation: CSAIPGTDNEQFF.

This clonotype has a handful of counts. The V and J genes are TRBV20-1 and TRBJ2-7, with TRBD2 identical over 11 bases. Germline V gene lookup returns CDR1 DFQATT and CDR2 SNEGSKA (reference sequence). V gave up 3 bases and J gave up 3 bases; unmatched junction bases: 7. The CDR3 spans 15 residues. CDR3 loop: CSARSSSGGYYEQYF. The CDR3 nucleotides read TGCAGTGCTAGGTCTTCTAGCGGGGGGTACTACGAGCAGTACTTC.

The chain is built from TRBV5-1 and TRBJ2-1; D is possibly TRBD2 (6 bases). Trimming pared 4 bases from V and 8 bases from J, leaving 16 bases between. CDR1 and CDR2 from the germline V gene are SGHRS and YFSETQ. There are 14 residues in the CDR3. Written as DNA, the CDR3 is TGCGCCAGCAGCCCCGGACTAATGCACGATGAGCAGTTCTTC. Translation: CASSPGLMHDEQFF.

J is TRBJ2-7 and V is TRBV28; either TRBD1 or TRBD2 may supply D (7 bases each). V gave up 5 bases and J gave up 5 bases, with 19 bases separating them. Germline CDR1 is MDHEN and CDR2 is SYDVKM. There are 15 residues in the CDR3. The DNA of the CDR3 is TGTGCCAGCAGTCAGGGGGGGAGTGTTCCCCACGAGCAGTACTTC. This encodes CASSQGGSVPHEQYF.

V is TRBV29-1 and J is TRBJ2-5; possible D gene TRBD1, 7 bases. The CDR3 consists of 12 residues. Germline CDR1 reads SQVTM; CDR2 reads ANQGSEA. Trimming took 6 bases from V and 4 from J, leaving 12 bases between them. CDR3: CSVQGGTETQYF. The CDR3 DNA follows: TGCAGCGTCCAGGGGGGAACAGAGACCCAGTACTTC.

The CDR3 sequence is CASSSSGIETQYF. The CDR3 DNA is TGCGCCAGCAGCAGTAGCGGGATCGAGACCCAGTACTTC. The chain links TRBV5-1 to TRBJ2-5; 8 bases are shared with TRBD2. The germline gives CDR1 SGHRS, CDR2 YFSETQ. Trimming cost V 4 bases and J 5 bases; bases outside gene matches: 4. The CDR3 contains 13 residues.